These 8 T cell receptor beta chains were sequenced from one sample in a study of T cell changes during pregnancy in multiple sclerosis. Generated by immunoSEQ multiplex PCR, the TCRdb table keeps only in-frame clones and is missing some. Of about 51,000 clones listed, 90% to 95% are singletons. The material was CD4+ T cells from peripheral blood mononuclear cells, obtained in the second trimester of pregnancy. The receptors were gathered from a female donor with multiple sclerosis, enrolled in a pregnancy study.

The chain carries TRBV6-5 and TRBJ2-3; possible D gene TRBD1, 6 bases. The CDR3 has 14 amino acids. The germline gives CDR1 MNHEY, CDR2 SVGAGI. V lost 6 bases to trimming and J lost 2 bases, with 12 bases between them. The DNA of the CDR3 is TGTGCCAGCAGCGCTGACAGGCTCACAGATACGCAGTATTTT. Amino acid sequence: CASSADRLTDTQYF.

The chain uses TRBV12-5 and TRBJ1-5; TRBD1 is a possible D gene (5 bases). Germline assignment: CDR1 LGHNT and CDR2 FRNRAP. This CDR3 contains 14 residues. The ends were cut back, 6 bases at V and 0 bases at J, with 9 bases in the middle. CDR3 sequence: CASGRGDSNQPQHF. CDR3 DNA: TGTGCTAGTGGCCGGGGGGATAGCAATCAGCCCCAGCATTTT.

The CDR3 DNA reads as TGTGCCAGTAGCCACACAGGGGGGGCCTACGAGCAGTACTTC. Protein sequence: CASSHTGGAYEQYF. The rearrangement uses TRBV19 and TRBJ2-7; D is possibly TRBD1 (8 bases). The CDR3 spans 14 residues. V was clipped by 6 bases and J by 2 bases, with 14 bases between them. Germline V lookup: CDR1 LNHDA, CDR2 SQIVND (reference sequence).

The chain has TRBV18 and TRBJ1-6; TRBD1 agrees at 11 bases. Trimming cost V 3 bases and J 9 bases; bases outside gene matches: 4. There are 15 residues in the CDR3. Germline V CDR1 and CDR2: KGHSH, LQKENI. The CDR3 DNA reads TGTGCCAGCTCACCTCCGGGACAGGGGGGTTCACCCCTCCACTTT. Translating it yields CASSPPGQGGSPLHF. Drawing the rest from reference TRBV18 and TRBJ1-6, the complete variable domain is NAGVMQNPRHLVRRRGQEARLRCSPMKGHSHVYWYRQLPEEGLKFMVYLQKENIIDESGMPKERFSAEFPKEGPSILRIQQVVRGDSAAYFCASSPPGQGGSPLHFGNGTRLTVT.

The V call is TRBV7-9, the J call TRBJ1-2; a weak D match, TRBD1 (6 bases). This CDR3 contains 18 residues. Germline CDR1 is SEHNR and CDR2 is FQNEAQ (reference sequence). V was clipped by 4 bases and J by 0 bases, with 21 bases between them. The CDR3 protein is CASSSQPDSHNPNYGYTF. CDR3 coding DNA: TGTGCCAGCAGCTCTCAGCCGGACAGCCACAACCCTAACTATGGCTACACCTTC.

V and J are TRBV5-1 and TRBJ1-1; possibly TRBD1 for D (6 bases). In germline, CDR1 is SGHRS, CDR2 YFSETQ. The CDR3 contains 15 residues. V lost 4 bases, J lost 0 bases, and 13 bases lay in between. CDR3 region: CASSDTGYMNTEAFF. CDR3 in DNA: TGCGCCAGCAGCGACACAGGGTACATGAACACTGAAGCTTTCTTT.

The chain employs TRBV29-1 and TRBJ2-5, with 8 bases that match TRBD2. CDR1 is SQVTM, CDR2 ANQGSEA, per germline. The CDR3 length is 13 residues. Trimming at V came to 8 bases and at J to 5 bases, leaving 10 bases not matched to a gene. CDR3 in amino acids: CSQGGGRGETQYF. CDR3 coding DNA: TGCAGCCAAGGCGGGGGGCGAGGGGAGACCCAGTACTTC.

The J gene is TRBJ1-5, the V gene TRBV5-4; D is uncertain. Trimming cost V 0 bases and J 2 bases, with 6 bases left between them. Germline V gene data show CDR1 as SGHNT and CDR2 as YYREEE (reference sequence). This CDR3 spans 14 amino acids. CDR3 region: CASSLGSGNQPQHF. CDR3 nucleotides: TGTGCCAGCAGCTTGGGCAGCGGCAATCAGCCCCAGCATTTT. The variable domain in full, with the rest retrieved from reference TRBV5-4 and TRBJ1-5, is ETGVTQSPTHLIKTRGQQVTLRCSSQSGHNTVSWYQQALGQGPQFIFQYYREEENGRGNFPPRFSGLQFPNYSSELNVNALELDDSALYLCASSLGSGNQPQHFGDGTRLSIL.